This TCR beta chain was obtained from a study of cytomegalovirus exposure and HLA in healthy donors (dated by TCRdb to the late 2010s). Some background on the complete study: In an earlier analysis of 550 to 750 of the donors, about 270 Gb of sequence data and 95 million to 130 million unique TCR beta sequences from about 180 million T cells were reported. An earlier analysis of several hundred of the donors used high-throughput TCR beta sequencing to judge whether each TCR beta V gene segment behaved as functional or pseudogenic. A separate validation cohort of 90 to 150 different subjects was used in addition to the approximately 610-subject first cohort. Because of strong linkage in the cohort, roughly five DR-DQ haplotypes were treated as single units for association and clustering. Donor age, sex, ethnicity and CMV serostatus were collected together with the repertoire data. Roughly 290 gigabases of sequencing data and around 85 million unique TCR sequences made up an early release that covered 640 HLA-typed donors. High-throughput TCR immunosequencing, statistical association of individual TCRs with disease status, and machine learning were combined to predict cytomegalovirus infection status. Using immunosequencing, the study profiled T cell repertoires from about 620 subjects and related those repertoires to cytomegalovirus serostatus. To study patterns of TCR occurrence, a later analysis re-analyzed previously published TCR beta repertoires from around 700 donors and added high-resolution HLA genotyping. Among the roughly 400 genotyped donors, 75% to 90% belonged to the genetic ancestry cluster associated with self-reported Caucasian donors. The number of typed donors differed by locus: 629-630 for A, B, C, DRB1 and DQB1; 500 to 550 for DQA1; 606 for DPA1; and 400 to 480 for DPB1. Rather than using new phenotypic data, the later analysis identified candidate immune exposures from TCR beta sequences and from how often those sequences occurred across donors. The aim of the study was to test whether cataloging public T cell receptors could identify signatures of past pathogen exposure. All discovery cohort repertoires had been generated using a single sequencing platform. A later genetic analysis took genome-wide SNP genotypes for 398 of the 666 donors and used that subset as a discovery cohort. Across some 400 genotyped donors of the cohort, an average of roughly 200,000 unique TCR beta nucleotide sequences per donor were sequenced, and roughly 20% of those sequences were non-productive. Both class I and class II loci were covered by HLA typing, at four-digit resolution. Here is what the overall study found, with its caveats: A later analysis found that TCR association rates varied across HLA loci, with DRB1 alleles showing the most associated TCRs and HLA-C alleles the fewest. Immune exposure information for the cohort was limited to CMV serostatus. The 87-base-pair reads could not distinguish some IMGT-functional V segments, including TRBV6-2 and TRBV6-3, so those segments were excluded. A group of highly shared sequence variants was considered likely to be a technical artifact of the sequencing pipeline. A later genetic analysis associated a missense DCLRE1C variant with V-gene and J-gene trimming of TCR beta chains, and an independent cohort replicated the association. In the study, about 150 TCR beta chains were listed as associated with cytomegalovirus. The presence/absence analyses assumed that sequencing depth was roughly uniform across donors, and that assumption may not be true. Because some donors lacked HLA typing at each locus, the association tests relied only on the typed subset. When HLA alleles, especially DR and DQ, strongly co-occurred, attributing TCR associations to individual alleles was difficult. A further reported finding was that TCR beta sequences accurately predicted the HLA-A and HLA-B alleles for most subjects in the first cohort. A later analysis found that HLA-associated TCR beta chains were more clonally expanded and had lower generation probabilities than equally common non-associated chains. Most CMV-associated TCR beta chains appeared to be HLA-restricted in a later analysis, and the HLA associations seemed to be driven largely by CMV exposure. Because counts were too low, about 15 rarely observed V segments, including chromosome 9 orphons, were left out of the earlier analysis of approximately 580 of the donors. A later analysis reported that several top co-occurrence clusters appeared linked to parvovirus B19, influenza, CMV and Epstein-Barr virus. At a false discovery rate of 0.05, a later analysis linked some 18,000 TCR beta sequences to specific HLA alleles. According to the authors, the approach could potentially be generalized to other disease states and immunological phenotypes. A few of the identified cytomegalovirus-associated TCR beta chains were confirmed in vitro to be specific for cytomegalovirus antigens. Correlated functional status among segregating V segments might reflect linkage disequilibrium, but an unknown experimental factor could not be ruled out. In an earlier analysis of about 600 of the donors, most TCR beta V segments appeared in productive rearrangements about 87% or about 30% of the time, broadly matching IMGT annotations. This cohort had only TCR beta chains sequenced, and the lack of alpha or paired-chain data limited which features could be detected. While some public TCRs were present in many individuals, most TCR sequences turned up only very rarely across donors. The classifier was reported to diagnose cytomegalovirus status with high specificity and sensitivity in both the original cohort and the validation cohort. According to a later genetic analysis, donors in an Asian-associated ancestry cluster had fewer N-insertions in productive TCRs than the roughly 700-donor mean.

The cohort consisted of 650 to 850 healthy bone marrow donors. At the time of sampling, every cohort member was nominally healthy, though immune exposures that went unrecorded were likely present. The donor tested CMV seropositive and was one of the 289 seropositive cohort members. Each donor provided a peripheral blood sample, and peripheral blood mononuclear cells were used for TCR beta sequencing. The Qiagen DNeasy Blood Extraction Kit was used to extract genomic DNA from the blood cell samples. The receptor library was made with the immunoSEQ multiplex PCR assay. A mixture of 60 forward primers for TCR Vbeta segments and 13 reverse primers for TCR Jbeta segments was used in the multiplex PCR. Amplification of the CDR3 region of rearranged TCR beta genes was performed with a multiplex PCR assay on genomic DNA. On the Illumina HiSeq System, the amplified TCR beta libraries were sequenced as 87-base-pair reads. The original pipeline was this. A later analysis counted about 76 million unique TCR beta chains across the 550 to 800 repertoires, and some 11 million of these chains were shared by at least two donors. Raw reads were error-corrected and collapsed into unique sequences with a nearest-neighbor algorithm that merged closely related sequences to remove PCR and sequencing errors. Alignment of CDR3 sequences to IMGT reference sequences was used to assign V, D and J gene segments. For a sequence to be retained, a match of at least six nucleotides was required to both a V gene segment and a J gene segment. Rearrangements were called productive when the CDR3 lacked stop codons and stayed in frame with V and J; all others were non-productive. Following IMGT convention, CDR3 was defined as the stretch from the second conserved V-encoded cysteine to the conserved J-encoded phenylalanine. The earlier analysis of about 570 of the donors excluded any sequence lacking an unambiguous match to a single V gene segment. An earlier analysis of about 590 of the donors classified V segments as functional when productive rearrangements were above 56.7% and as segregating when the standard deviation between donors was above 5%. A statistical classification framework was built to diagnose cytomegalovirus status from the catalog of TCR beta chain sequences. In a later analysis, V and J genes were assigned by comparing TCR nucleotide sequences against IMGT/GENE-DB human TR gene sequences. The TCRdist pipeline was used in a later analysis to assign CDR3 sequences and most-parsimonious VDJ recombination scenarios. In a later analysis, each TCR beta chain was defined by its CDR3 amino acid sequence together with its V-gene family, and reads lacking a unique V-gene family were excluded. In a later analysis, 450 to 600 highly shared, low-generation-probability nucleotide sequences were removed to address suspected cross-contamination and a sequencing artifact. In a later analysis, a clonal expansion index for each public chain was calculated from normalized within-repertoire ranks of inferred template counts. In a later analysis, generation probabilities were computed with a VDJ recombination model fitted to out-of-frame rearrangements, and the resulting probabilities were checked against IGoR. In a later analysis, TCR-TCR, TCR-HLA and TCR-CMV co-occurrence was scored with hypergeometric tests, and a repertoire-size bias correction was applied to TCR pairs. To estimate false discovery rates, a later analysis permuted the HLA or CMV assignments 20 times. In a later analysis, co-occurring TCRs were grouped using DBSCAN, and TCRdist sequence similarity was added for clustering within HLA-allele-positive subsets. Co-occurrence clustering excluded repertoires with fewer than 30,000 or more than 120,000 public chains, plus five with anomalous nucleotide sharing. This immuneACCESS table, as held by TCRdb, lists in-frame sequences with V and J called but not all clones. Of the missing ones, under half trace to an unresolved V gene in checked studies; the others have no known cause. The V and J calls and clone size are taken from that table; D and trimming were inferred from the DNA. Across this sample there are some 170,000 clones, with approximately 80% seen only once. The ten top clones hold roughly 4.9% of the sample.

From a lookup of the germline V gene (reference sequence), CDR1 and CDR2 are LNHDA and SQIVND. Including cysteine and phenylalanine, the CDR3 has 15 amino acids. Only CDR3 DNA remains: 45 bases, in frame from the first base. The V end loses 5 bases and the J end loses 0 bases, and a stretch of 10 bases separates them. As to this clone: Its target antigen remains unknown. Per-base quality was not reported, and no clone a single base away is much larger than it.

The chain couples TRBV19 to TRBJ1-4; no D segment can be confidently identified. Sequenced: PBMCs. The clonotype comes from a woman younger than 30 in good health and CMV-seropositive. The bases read TGTGCCAGTAGTGCGGGGTCCACAACTAATGAAAAACTGTTTTTT. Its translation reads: CASSAGSTTNEKLFF.